The entry below gives a single T cell receptor beta chain sequence along with its context. Its target is not known. The data derive from a study of cytotoxic CD8 clonotypes in ibrutinib-treated CLL. Whole-study results and caveats: There were few public clonotypes, and on treatment they contracted or stayed stable.

Some clones are missing from TCRdb's copy, which holds only in-frame ones; the method was immunoSEQ multiplex PCR. The sample contains about 76,000 clones, around 83% of which appear only once. Germline lookup yields CDR1 MNHNY and CDR2 SVGAGI (reference sequence). This CDR3 is 11 amino acids long. V was shortened by 7 bases and J by 4 bases, with 7 bases between the two germline ends. The sample was PBMCs, taken before ibrutinib treatment. The chain couples TRBV6-6 to TRBJ1-1; maybe TRBD1 (6 bases). This clonotype was sampled from a human donor with chronic lymphocytic leukemia. The CDR3 DNA reads TGTGCCAGCACCAGGGGCACTGAAGCTTTCTTT. Amino acids: CASTRGTEAFF.